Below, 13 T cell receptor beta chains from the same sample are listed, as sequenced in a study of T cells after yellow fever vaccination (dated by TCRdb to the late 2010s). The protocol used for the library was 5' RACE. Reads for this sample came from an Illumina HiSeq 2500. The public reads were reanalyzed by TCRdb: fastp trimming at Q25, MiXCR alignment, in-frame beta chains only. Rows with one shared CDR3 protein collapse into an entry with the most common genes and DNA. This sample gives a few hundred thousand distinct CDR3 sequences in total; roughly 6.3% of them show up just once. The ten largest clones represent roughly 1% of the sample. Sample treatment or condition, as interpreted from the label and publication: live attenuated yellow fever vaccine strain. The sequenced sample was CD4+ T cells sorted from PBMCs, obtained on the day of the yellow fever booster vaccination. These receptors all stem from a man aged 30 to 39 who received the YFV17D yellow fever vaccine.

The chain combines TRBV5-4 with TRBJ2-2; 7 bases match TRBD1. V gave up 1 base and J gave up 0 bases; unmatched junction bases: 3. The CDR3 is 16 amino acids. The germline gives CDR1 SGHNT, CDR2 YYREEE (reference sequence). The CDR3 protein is CASSLKGGPNTGELFF. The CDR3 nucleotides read TGTGCCAGCAGCTTGAAAGGGGGCCCGAACACCGGGGAGCTGTTTTTT.

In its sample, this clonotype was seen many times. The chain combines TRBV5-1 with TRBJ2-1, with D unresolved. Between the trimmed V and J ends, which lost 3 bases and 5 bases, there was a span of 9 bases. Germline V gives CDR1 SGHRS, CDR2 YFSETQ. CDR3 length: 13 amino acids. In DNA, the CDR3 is TGCGCCAGCAGCTCTAACACTGACAATGAGCAGTTCTTC. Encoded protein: CASSSNTDNEQFF.

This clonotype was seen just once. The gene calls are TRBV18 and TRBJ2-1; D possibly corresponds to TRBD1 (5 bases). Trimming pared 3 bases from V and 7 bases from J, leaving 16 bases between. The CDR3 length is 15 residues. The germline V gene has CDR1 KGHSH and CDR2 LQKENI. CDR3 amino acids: CASSPGHGLENEQFF. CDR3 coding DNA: TGTGCCAGCTCACCGGGGCACGGGTTAGAGAATGAGCAGTTCTTC.

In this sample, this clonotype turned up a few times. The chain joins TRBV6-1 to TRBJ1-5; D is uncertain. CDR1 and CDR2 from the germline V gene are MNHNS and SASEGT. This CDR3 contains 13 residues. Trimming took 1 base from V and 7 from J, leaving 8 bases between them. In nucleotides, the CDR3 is TGTGCCAGCAGTGAAGAGGGAGGCCAGCCCCAGCATTTT. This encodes CASSEEGGQPQHF.

The CDR3 nucleotides are TGTGCCAGCAGCTTAGCTGACGAGCAGTACTTC. It yields the protein CASSLADEQYF. V gene TRBV7-9 combines with J gene TRBJ2-7; D ambiguous. V lost 0 bases and J lost 5, with 2 bases in between. The germline gives CDR1 SEHNR, CDR2 FQNEAQ (reference sequence). This CDR3 comprises 11 residues.

The CDR3 here is CASSPHFAGLSTDTQYF. As DNA, the CDR3 is TGCGCCAGCAGCCCCCATTTTGCGGGCCTTAGCACAGATACGCAGTATTTT. The gene calls are TRBV4-1 and TRBJ2-3, with a possible D match to TRBD2 (5 bases). Germline assignment: CDR1 MGHRA and CDR2 YSYEKL. CDR3 length: 17 residues. The ends were cut back, 4 bases at V and 0 bases at J, with 17 bases in the middle.

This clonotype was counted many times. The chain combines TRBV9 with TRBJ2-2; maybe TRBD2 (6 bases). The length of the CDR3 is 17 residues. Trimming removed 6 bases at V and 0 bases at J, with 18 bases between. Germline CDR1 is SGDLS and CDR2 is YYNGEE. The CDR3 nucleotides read TGTGCCAGCACCCCACAGGAGGGTCCTCCGAACACCGGGGAGCTGTTTTTT. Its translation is CASTPQEGPPNTGELFF.

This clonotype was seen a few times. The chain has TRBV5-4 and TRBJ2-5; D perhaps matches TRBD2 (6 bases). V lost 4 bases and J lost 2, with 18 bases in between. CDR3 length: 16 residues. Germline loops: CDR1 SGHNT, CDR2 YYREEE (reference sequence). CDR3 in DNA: TGTGCCAGCAGCAACTTGGGGGGTATCGAACAAGAGACCCAGTACTTC. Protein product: CASSNLGGIEQETQYF.

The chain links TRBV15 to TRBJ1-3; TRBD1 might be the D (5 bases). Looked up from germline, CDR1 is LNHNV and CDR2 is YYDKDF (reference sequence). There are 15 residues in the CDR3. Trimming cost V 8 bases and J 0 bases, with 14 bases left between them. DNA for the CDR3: TGTGCCACCGGGGGGAGAGCCGTCTCTGGAAACACCATATATTTT. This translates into CATGGRAVSGNTIYF.

CDR3 nucleotides: TGTGCCCGGGGACGCGAGCAGTACTTC. As protein: CARGREQYF. This chain connects TRBV15 to TRBJ2-7, with D perhaps given as TRBD1 or TRBD2 (5 bases each). Germline V gives CDR1 LNHNV, CDR2 YYDKDF (reference sequence). The CDR3 runs 9 residues. The V gene lost 11 bases and the J gene lost 6 bases, with 8 bases spanning the gap.

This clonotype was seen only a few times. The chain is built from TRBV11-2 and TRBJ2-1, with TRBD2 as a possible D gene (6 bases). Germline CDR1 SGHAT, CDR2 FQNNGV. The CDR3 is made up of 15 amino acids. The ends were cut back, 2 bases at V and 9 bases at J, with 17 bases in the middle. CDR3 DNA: TGTGCCAGCAGCTTACGAATAGCGGAGCTCACTGAGCAGTTCTTC. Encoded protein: CASSLRIAELTEQFF. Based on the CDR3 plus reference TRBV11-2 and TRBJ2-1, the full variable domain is EAGVAQSPRYKIIEKRQSVAFWCNPISGHATLYWYQQILGQGPKLLIQFQNNGVVDDSQLPKDRFSAERLKGVDSTLKIQPAKLEDSAVYLCASSLRIAELTEQFFGPGTRLTVL.

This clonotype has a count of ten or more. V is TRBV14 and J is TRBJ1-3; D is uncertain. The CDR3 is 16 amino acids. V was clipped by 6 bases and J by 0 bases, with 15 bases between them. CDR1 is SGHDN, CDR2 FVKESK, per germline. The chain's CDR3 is CASSSTGSYSGNTIYF. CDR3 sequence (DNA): TGTGCCAGCAGTTCCACGGGATCTTACTCTGGAAACACCATATATTTT.

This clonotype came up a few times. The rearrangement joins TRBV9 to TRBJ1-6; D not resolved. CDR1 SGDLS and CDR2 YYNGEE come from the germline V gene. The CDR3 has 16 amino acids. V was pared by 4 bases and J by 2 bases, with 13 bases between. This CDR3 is CASSQTVDAYNSPLHF. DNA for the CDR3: TGTGCCAGCAGCCAAACAGTAGACGCCTATAATTCACCCCTCCACTTT.